This T cell receptor (beta chain) was sequenced during a study of cytomegalovirus exposure and HLA in healthy donors. Findings and limits, study-wide: It was likely that a cluster of highly shared sequence variants was a sequencing artifact.

Vbeta (60) and Jbeta (13) primers were used in the PCR. Sequencing used immunoSEQ multiplex PCR; TCRdb keeps in-frame clones, though not all of them. The table records approximately 150,000 clones, roughly 78% of them present only once. For this clone: Its matching antigen is unknown.

Sequenced sample: PBMCs. The clonotype originates from a woman aged 45 to 65 in good health and CMV-seropositive.

CDR3 sequence (DNA): TGTGCCAGCAGCTCCTCGTGGACTGAGTATTTCAATGAGCAGTTCTTC. It codes for CASSSSWTEYFNEQFF. V is TRBV5-5 and J is TRBJ2-1; D possibly corresponds to TRBD2 (5 bases). V was trimmed by 3 bases and J by 6 bases, leaving 19 bases between them. The CDR3 spans 16 residues. The germline V gene encodes CDR1 SGHKS and CDR2 YYEKEE (reference sequence).